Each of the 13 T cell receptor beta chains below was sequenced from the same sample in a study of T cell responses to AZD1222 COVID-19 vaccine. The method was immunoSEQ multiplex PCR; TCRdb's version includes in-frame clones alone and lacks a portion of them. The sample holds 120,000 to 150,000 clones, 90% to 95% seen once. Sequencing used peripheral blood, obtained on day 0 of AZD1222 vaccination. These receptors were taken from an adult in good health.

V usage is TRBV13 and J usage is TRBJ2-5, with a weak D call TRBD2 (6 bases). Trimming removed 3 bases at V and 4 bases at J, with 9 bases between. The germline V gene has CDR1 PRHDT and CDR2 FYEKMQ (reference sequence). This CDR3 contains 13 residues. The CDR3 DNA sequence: TGTGCCAGCAGCTTTGGGGGAGGAGAGACCCAGTACTTC. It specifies CASSFGGGETQYF.

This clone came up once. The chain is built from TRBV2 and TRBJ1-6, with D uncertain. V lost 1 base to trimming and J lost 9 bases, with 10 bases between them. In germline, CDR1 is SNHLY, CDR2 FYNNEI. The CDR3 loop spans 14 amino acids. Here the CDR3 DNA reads TGTGCCAGCAGTGAAGGGCAGGAATTTTCACCCCTCCACTTT. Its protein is CASSEGQEFSPLHF.

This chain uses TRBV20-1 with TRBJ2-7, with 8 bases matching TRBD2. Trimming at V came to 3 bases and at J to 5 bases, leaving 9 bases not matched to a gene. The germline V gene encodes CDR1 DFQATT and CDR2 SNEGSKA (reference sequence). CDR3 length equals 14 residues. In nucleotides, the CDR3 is TGCAGTGCTAGTGACGGGAGGGCCTGGCACGAGCAGTACTTC. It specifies CSASDGRAWHEQYF.

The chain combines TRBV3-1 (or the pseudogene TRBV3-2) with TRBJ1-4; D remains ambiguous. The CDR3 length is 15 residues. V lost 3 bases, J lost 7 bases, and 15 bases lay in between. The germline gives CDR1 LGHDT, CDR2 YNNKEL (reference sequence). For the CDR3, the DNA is TGTGCCAGCAGCCAGTTCCTCCCCCAAACTGAAAAACTGTTTTTT. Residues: CASSQFLPQTEKLFF.

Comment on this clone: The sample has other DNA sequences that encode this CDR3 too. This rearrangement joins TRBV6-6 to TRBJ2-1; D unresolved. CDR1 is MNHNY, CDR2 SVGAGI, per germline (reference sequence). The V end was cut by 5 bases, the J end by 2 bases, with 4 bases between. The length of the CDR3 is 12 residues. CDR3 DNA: TGTGCCAGCAGTAGGCCCTACAATGAGCAGTTCTTC. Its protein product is CASSRPYNEQFF.

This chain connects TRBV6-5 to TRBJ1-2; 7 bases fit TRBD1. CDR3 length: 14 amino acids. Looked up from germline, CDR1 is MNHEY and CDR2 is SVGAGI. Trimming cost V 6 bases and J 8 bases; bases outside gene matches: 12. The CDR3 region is CASSKEGASGGYTF. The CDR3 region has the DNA TGTGCCAGCAGCAAGGAGGGGGCATCTGGAGGCTACACCTTC.

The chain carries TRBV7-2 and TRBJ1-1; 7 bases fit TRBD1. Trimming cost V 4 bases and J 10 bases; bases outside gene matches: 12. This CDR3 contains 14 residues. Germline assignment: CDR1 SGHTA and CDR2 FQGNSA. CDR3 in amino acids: CASSSSRQGSRAFF. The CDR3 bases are TGTGCCAGCAGCTCGTCGCGACAGGGCTCAAGAGCTTTCTTT.

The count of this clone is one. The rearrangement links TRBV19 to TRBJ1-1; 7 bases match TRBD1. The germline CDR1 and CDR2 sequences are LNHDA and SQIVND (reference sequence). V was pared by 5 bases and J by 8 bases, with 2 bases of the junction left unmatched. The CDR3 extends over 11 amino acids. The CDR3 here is CASSPGGEAFF. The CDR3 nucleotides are TGTGCCAGTAGTCCAGGGGGAGAAGCTTTCTTT.

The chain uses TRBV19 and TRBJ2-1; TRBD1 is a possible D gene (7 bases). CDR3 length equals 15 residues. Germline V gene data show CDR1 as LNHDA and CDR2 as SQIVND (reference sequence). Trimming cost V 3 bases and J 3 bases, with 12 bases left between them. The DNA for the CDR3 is TGTGCCAGTAGTATGGGTCAGGGGGGCTACAATGAGCAGTTCTTC. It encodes CASSMGQGGYNEQFF. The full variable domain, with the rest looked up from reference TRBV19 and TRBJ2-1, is DGGITQSPKYLFRKEGQNVTLSCEQNLNHDAMYWYRQDPGQGLRLIYYSQIVNDFQKGDIAEGYSVSREKKESFPLTVTSAQKNPTAFYLCASSMGQGGYNEQFFGPGTRLTVL.

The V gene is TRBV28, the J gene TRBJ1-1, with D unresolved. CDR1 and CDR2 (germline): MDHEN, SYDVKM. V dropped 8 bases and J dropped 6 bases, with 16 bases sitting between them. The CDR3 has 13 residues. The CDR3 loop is CASCPGVWAEAFF. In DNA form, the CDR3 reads TGTGCCAGCTGTCCTGGGGTTTGGGCTGAAGCTTTCTTT.

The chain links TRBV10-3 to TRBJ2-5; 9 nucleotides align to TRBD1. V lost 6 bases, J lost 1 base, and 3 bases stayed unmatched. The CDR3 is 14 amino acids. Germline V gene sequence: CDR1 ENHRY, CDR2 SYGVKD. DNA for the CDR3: TGTGCCATCAGGGGGGGACAGGGCCAAGAGACCCAGTACTTC. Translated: CAIRGGQGQETQYF.

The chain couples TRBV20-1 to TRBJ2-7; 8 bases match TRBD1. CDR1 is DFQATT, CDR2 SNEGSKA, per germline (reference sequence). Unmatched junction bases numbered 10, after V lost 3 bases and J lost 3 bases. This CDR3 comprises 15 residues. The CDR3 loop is CSASPRTGSGYEQYF. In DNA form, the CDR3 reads TGCAGTGCTAGTCCCAGGACAGGGAGCGGCTACGAGCAGTACTTC.

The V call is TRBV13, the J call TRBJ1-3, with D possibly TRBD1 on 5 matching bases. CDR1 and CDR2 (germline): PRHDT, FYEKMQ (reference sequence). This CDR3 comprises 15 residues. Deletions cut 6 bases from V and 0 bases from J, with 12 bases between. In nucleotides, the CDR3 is TGTGCCAGCAGAAAATCAGGGTTCTCTGGAAACACCATATATTTT. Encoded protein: CASRKSGFSGNTIYF.